The 9 T cell receptor beta chains given below trace back to one sample, sequenced in a study of blood T cell repertoires in COVID-19. TCRdb's copy holds only in-frame clones and misses some; the assay was immunoSEQ multiplex PCR. The table includes about 63,000 clones, approximately 85% detected once. The sequenced material came from peripheral blood. The origin of the receptors is a human donor in a cohort sampled during active COVID-19.

The chain joins TRBV6-5 to TRBJ2-7; 7 bases are shared with TRBD1. This CDR3 is 14 amino acids long. Germline-derived CDR1 and CDR2 are MNHEY and SVGAGI. The V gene end was trimmed by 5 bases and the J gene end by 0 bases; junction bases not matched to a gene: 4. The DNA for the CDR3 is TGTGCCAGCAGTCTTACAGGGGTCTCCTACGAGCAGTACTTC. This translates into CASSLTGVSYEQYF.

The chain is built from TRBV11-1 and TRBJ1-6; perhaps TRBD1 as D (6 bases). The length of the CDR3 is 13 residues. The V gene lost 4 bases and the J gene lost 8 bases, with 9 bases spanning the gap. Per the germline V gene, CDR1 is SGHAT and CDR2 is FQDESV (reference sequence). The CDR3 loop is CASSSKGDSPLHF. CDR3 sequence (DNA): TGTGCCAGCAGCTCAAAGGGGGATTCACCCCTCCACTTT.

V gene TRBV11-2 combines with J gene TRBJ1-2, with 7 bases lining up with TRBD1. The CDR3 is 12 amino acids. Germline V gene sequence: CDR1 SGHAT, CDR2 FQNNGV. V gave up 6 bases and J gave up 7 bases; unmatched junction bases: 5. Written as DNA, the CDR3 is TGTGCCAGCAGTACACAGGGGTCTGGCTACACCTTC. Translated, it gives CASSTQGSGYTF.

The rearrangement links TRBV3-1 (or the pseudogene TRBV3-2) to TRBJ1-5; D possibly corresponds to TRBD1 (5 bases). Germline values: CDR1 LGHDT, CDR2 YNNKEL (reference sequence). This CDR3 is built from 15 residues. The V gene lost 2 bases and the J gene lost 1 base, with 9 bases spanning the gap. The CDR3 bases are TGTGCCAGCAGCCAATCGGGGGGGAGCAATCAGCCCCAGCATTTT. It yields the protein CASSQSGGSNQPQHF.

This clone has more than one count but fewer than ten. This chain joins TRBV7-9 and TRBJ2-7, with 9 bases aligning to TRBD1. Germline lookup yields CDR1 SEHNR and CDR2 FQNEAQ (reference sequence). J was trimmed by 3 bases and V by 4 bases; bases with no gene match: 10. The CDR3 loop spans 16 amino acids. CDR3 residues: CASSSLFGDRDYEQYF. The CDR3, as DNA: TGTGCCAGCAGCTCTCTCTTCGGGGACAGGGACTACGAGCAGTACTTC. The full variable domain, with the rest looked up from reference TRBV7-9 and TRBJ2-7, is DTGVSQNPRHKITKRGQNVTFRCDPISEHNRLYWYRQTLGQGPEFLTYFQNEAQLEKSRLLSDRFSAERPKGSFSTLEIQRTEQGDSAMYLCASSSLFGDRDYEQYFGPGTRLTVT.

The rearrangement links TRBV6-5 to TRBJ2-6; D is uncertain. Germline V lookup: CDR1 MNHEY, CDR2 SVGAGI. CDR3 length: 16 residues. V lost 0 bases, J lost 0 bases, and 6 bases lay in between. CDR3 in DNA: TGTGCCAGCAGTTACTCTCGGTTCTCTGGGGCCAACGTCCTGACTTTC. This translates into CASSYSRFSGANVLTF.

The chain recombines TRBV6-2 or TRBV6-3 with TRBJ2-7; D is ambiguous. Trimming took 4 bases from V and 3 from J, leaving 16 bases between them. CDR3 length: 15 amino acids. CDR1 is MNHEY and CDR2 is SVGEGT in the germline V gene. The CDR3 reads CASSSPPLTDYEQYF. The CDR3 DNA follows: TGTGCCAGCAGTTCACCGCCCCTTACAGACTACGAGCAGTACTTC.

The rearrangement uses TRBV27 and TRBJ2-7, with D possibly being TRBD1 (5 bases). V was trimmed by 3 bases and J by 5 bases, leaving 17 bases between them. The germline CDR1 and CDR2 sequences are MNHEY and SMNVEV (reference sequence). The CDR3 is 15 residues long. The CDR3 loop reads CASSFLYRGVHEQYF. The CDR3 DNA reads as TGTGCCAGCAGTTTTCTTTATAGGGGCGTCCACGAGCAGTACTTC.

This CDR3 is CASSTPTGTGHDEQFF. The CDR3 region has the DNA TGTGCCAGCAGCACCCCTACTGGGACAGGCCACGATGAGCAGTTCTTC. The gene calls are TRBV5-5 and TRBJ2-1; 8 bases align to TRBD1. The CDR3 covers 16 residues. The junction had 14 bases not matched to a gene; V was cut back by 4 bases and J by 8 bases. Germline V gives CDR1 SGHKS, CDR2 YYEKEE (reference sequence). The full variable domain, with the rest looked up from reference TRBV5-5 and TRBJ2-1, is DAGVTQSPTHLIKTRGQQVTLRCSPISGHKSVSWYQQVLGQGPQFIFQYYEKEERGRGNFPDRFSARQFPNYSSELNVNALLLGDSALYLCASSTPTGTGHDEQFFGPGTRLTVL.